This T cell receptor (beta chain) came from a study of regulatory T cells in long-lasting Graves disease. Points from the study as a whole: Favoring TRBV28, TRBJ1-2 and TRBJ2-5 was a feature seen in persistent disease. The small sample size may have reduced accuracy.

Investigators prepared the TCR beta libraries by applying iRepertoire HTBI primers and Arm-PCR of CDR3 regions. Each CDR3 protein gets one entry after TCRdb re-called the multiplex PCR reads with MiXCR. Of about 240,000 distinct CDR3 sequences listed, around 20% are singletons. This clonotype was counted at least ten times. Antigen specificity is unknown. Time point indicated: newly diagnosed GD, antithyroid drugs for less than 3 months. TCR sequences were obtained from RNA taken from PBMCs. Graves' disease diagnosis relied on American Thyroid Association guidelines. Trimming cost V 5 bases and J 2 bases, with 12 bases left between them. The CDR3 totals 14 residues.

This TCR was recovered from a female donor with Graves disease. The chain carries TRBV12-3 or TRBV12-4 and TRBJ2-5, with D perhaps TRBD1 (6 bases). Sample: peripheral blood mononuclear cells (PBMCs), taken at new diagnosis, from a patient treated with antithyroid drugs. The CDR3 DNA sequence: TGTGCCAGCAGTAAAGTAGGGGGACAAGAGACCCAGTACTTC. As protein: CASSKVGGQETQYF.